Listed here are 11 T cell receptor beta chains from one sample, sequenced in a study of T-cell memory formation after mild COVID-19. TCRdb passed the 5' RACE reads through MiXCR, listing each CDR3 protein once. The sample shows about 240,000 distinct CDR3 sequences, approximately 9% of them seen only once. Sequenced: PBMCs or a T cell subset sorted from them (not recorded which). Source of these receptors: a man aged 18 to 30 who had mild COVID-19 (a few samples of this study predate the infection). Cell type and time point are not known.

The V and J genes are TRBV15 and TRBJ2-1, with TRBD1 matching over 12 bases. CDR1 and CDR2 from the germline V gene are LNHNV and YYDKDF (reference sequence). The V gene end was trimmed by 8 bases and the J gene end by 7 bases; junction bases not matched to a gene: 12. The CDR3 length is 16 residues. The CDR3 spells CATGTGGPELGNEQFF. In nucleotides, the CDR3 is TGTGCCACCGGGACAGGGGGCCCCGAGCTTGGGAATGAGCAGTTCTTC.

There are many counts of this clonotype. The V gene is TRBV12-3 or TRBV12-4, the J gene TRBJ2-5; possible D gene TRBD1, 8 bases. V lost 4 bases to trimming and J lost 5 bases, with 14 bases between them. The CDR3 loop spans 14 amino acids. The CDR3: CASSSQGGLETQYF. CDR3 DNA sequence: TGTGCCAGCAGTTCACAGGGGGGGCTGGAGACCCAGTACTTC.

The chain couples TRBV10-2 to TRBJ2-5; D is possibly TRBD1 (5 bases). V dropped 9 bases and J dropped 4 bases, with 12 bases sitting between them. Germline V gene sequence: CDR1 WSHSY, CDR2 SAAADI. The length of the CDR3 is 12 residues. CDR3: CASTDSLETQYF. CDR3 DNA: TGCGCCAGTACAGACAGTCTAGAGACCCAGTACTTC.

The genes are TRBV5-1 and TRBJ2-2; possibly TRBD1 for D (5 bases). The CDR3 is 16 amino acids. Germline V gene lookup returns CDR1 SGHRS and CDR2 YFSETQ. Trimming cost V 4 bases and J 5 bases, with 18 bases left between them. Here the CDR3 reads CASSPWGRRGTGELFF. The DNA of the CDR3 is TGCGCCAGCAGCCCTTGGGGCAGGAGAGGAACCGGGGAGCTGTTTTTT.

The rearrangement joins TRBV20-1 to TRBJ2-5, with D possibly matching TRBD2 (5 bases). Trimming shortened V by 6 bases and J by 5 bases, and 10 bases separated the two germline ends. Germline V lookup: CDR1 DFQATT, CDR2 SNEGSKA (reference sequence). CDR3 length: 11 residues. This CDR3 is CSAPSMETQYF. The CDR3, as DNA: TGCAGTGCCCCTAGCATGGAGACCCAGTACTTC.

This clonotype was seen repeatedly, ten times or more. V usage is TRBV7-9 and J usage is TRBJ1-2, with D tentatively TRBD1 (6 bases). CDR1 is SEHNR and CDR2 is FQNEAQ in the germline V gene (reference sequence). The V end was cut by 0 bases, the J end by 2 bases, with 10 bases between. The CDR3 has 15 residues. The DNA of the CDR3 is TGTGCCAGCAGCTTAGCTGCGGACAGAAACTATGGCTACACCTTC. Translation: CASSLAADRNYGYTF.

The rearrangement links TRBV7-6 to TRBJ1-1; tentatively, D is TRBD1 (5 bases). Germline V gene sequence: CDR1 SGHVS, CDR2 FNYEAQ. The CDR3 totals 15 residues. Trimming removed 5 bases from V and 5 bases from J, with 18 bases in between. The CDR3 protein is CASSTTLGRRTEAFF. For the CDR3, the DNA is TGTGCCAGCAGCACCACATTGGGGCGTAGGACTGAAGCTTTCTTT.

This sequence joins TRBV5-5 and TRBJ2-2; D gene ambiguous. The CDR3 runs 15 residues. Germline values: CDR1 SGHKS, CDR2 YYEKEE (reference sequence). V was trimmed by 5 bases and J by 1 base, leaving 12 bases between them. CDR3 amino acids: CASSRKGLNTGELFF. As DNA, the CDR3 is TGTGCCAGCAGTAGAAAGGGTTTGAACACCGGGGAGCTGTTTTTT.

J is TRBJ2-3 and V is TRBV7-8; D is undetermined. Germline V gives CDR1 SGHVS, CDR2 FQNEAQ. The V and J ends lost 5 bases and 6 bases respectively, with 9 bases between them. CDR3 length: 12 amino acids. CDR3 amino acids: CASSPVGDTQYF. The CDR3 DNA is TGTGCCAGCAGCCCGGTGGGTGATACGCAGTATTTT.

This chain connects TRBV13 to TRBJ2-3; D may be TRBD1 or TRBD2 (5 bases each). V was shortened by 2 bases and J by 0 bases, with 9 bases between the two germline ends. Germline-derived CDR1 and CDR2 are PRHDT and FYEKMQ (reference sequence). This CDR3 comprises 15 residues. CDR3 in amino acids: CASSLWGISTDTQYF. The DNA for the CDR3 is TGTGCCAGCAGCTTATGGGGGATAAGCACAGATACGCAGTATTTT.

This clonotype turned up a few times. CDR3 sequence reads: CASSYKTGGIHEQYF. CDR3 bases: TGTGCCAGCAGTTACAAGACAGGGGGGATCCACGAGCAGTACTTC. The V and J genes are TRBV6-5 and TRBJ2-7, with 9 nucleotides matching TRBD1. Germline CDR1 and CDR2: MNHEY and SVGAGI. Trimming at V came to 2 bases and at J to 5 bases, leaving 7 bases not matched to a gene. The CDR3 runs 15 residues.